This TCR beta chain comes out of a study of tumor-infiltrating lymphocytes in primary liver carcinoma. General study points: Top clones occupying all five tumor regions numbered only about 7-25%. Pairs comparing tumor with adjacent tissue or blood overlapped less than pairs drawn from tumor regions.

The tissue used was unsorted bulk material of 20-30 mg. RNA and DNA were co-extracted from it with the AllPrep DNA/RNA mini kit. The CDR3 is 16 amino acids. Trimming took 5 bases from V and 7 from J; bases not matched to a gene: 15. Germline V gene sequence: CDR1 MGHRA, CDR2 YSYEKL. About this clonotype itself: Antigen unknown.

A constant-region primer served to make TCR beta cDNA from roughly 460 ng total RNA. Researchers made the TCR beta libraries by running three nested multiplex PCR rounds with slightly modified ARM-PCR. Researchers ran the first two PCR rounds for ten to eleven cycles each with TRBV1-TRBV30 forward primers and a C-beta reverse primer. One entry per CDR3 protein, called by TCRdb with MiXCR from the multiplex PCR reads. This table has 40,000 to 60,000 distinct CDR3 sequences, roughly 70% appearing once. This receptor was obtained from a middle-aged man with primary liver carcinoma and hepatitis B virus infection. The sample was liver tumor tissue from sampling region 5. Subset meaning: tumor region T5, tumor centre. J is TRBJ2-5 and V is TRBV4-1, with 8 bases that match TRBD1. CDR3 sequence: CASSRLPPGGRGTQYF. The DNA for the CDR3 is TGCGCCAGCAGCAGACTCCCACCAGGGGGCCGTGGGACCCAGTACTTC.